A single sample gave rise to the 25 T cell receptor beta chains below, sequenced in a study of low-dose radiotherapy and immunotherapy resistance in tumors. Both TCRalpha and TCRbeta chains were reverse transcribed with V-gene-specific primers. TCRs underwent 20 PCR cycles of amplification with a constant-region primer and V-primer adapter. TCRdb redid the calling of the reads with MiXCR, one entry per CDR3 protein. The data show some 85,000 distinct CDR3 sequences, 18% seen once. Time point here: before trial treatment. Sequences were derived from PBMCs, sampled before treatment. These receptor sequences come from a male donor with prostate cancer.

This clonotype was detected many times. The chain couples TRBV7-2 to TRBJ1-2; no clear D. Germline CDR1 SGHTA, CDR2 FQGNSA. This CDR3 region has 17 residues. The ends were cut back, 1 base at V and 2 bases at J, with 17 bases in the middle. CDR3 protein: CASSLGPGSGGNYGYTF. CDR3 nucleotides: TGTGCCAGCAGCTTAGGGCCGGGATCCGGAGGCAACTATGGCTACACCTTC.

The J gene is TRBJ2-7, the V gene TRBV6-2 or TRBV6-3; tentative D call: TRBD1 (6 bases). Trimming cost V 2 bases and J 2 bases, with 10 bases left between them. The germline V gene has CDR1 MNHEY and CDR2 SVGEGT. The CDR3 runs to 14 residues. CDR3 region: CASSYPGTTYEQYF. The DNA for the CDR3 is TGTGCCAGCAGTTACCCCGGGACAACCTACGAGCAGTACTTC.

This clonotype has a count of ten or more. The rearrangement links TRBV7-9 to TRBJ2-4, with a weak D call TRBD1 (5 bases). Germline values: CDR1 SEHNR, CDR2 FQNEAQ (reference sequence). V was cut by 1 base and J by 4 bases, with 14 bases left in between. This CDR3 contains 16 residues. The CDR3 reads CASSLEGIGAKNIQYF. CDR3 bases: TGTGCCAGCAGCTTAGAGGGAATTGGGGCGAAAAACATTCAGTACTTC.

This clonotype was recorded at least ten times. In DNA, the CDR3 is TGTGCCACCAGGTGGTCTGGGGCCAACGTCCTGACTTTC. As protein: CATRWSGANVLTF. This chain joins TRBV12-3 or TRBV12-4 and TRBJ2-6, with unresolved D. Deletions cut 10 bases from V and 1 base from J, with 8 bases between. CDR3 size: 13 residues.

This clonotype showed up many times. The V and J genes are TRBV11-2 and TRBJ2-1, with TRBD2 matching 9 bases. The CDR3 loop spans 15 amino acids. The J segment lost 5 bases and the V segment lost 6 bases, leaving 8 bases of the junction unmatched. Germline CDR1 is SGHAT and CDR2 is FQNNGV. In nucleotides, the CDR3 is TGTGCCAGCAGTGCTGGCGGGGGGGGACACAATGAGCAGTTCTTC. Its translation is CASSAGGGGHNEQFF.

At least ten counts were recorded for this clonotype. The chain couples TRBV27 to TRBJ2-2; TRBD2 might be the D (5 bases). The CDR3 runs 15 residues. The germline V and J ends were trimmed by 2 bases and 0 bases, with 7 bases remaining between them. Per germline, CDR1 MNHEY and CDR2 SMNVEV (reference sequence). This chain's CDR3 is CASSLIGANTGELFF. CDR3 nucleotide sequence: TGTGCCAGCAGTTTAATCGGGGCGAACACCGGGGAGCTGTTTTTT.

The chain combines TRBV7-6 with TRBJ2-7; 13 positions agree with TRBD2. The CDR3 extends over 15 amino acids. Unmatched junction bases numbered 3, after V lost 5 bases and J lost 2 bases. Looked up from germline, CDR1 is SGHVS and CDR2 is FNYEAQ. The CDR3: CASSLGLAGTYEQYF. In DNA form, the CDR3 reads TGTGCCAGCAGCCTGGGACTAGCGGGGACCTACGAGCAGTACTTC.

This clonotype has at least ten counts. The V call is TRBV20-1, the J call TRBJ1-3; 7 nucleotides line up with TRBD1. V shed 6 bases, J shed 0 bases, and the junction held 8 bases outside the gene matches. The CDR3 is 15 residues long. Germline V lookup: CDR1 DFQATT, CDR2 SNEGSKA (reference sequence). The CDR3 sequence: CSAVPGTVSGNTIYF. The CDR3, as DNA: TGCAGTGCGGTCCCGGGGACAGTCTCTGGAAACACCATATATTTT.

This clonotype was seen repeatedly, ten times or more. The rearrangement uses TRBV28 and TRBJ2-6; D not certain. From germline, CDR1 is MDHEN and CDR2 SYDVKM. This CDR3 comprises 16 residues. Trimming took 4 bases from V and 1 from J, leaving 11 bases between them. The CDR3 nucleotides are TGTGCCAGCAGTTCCGAAGCAGATTCTGGGGCCAACGTCCTGACTTTC. This sequence encodes CASSSEADSGANVLTF.

This clonotype appeared many times. The chain carries TRBV10-3 and TRBJ2-7; weak D call: TRBD1 (5 bases). The CDR3 has 12 residues. The germline V gene has CDR1 ENHRY and CDR2 SYGVKD. Trimming cost V 6 bases and J 3 bases, with 9 bases left between them. Written as DNA, the CDR3 is TGTGCCATCAGCCAAGACAGCTACGAGCAGTACTTC. This gives the protein CAISQDSYEQYF.

This chain joins TRBV14 and TRBJ1-1, with TRBD1 as a possible D gene (6 bases). Per germline, CDR1 SGHDN and CDR2 FVKESK. Trimming stripped 1 base from V and 4 bases from J, with 10 bases between. CDR3 length: 14 amino acids. The CDR3 nucleotides are TGTGCCAGCAGCCAAGTGAGGGGGGCCACTGAAGCTTTCTTT. Its translation is CASSQVRGATEAFF.

This clonotype has a count of ten or more. V is TRBV11-2 and J is TRBJ2-5; possibly TRBD2 for D (5 bases). The CDR3 runs 14 residues. Germline loops: CDR1 SGHAT, CDR2 FQNNGV. V lost 1 base and J 5 bases, leaving 11 bases between the germline ends. CDR3 sequence (DNA): TGTGCCAGCAGCTTAGTCGAGGGTGGGGAGACCCAGTACTTC. Its translation: CASSLVEGGETQYF.

In the case of this clonotype: A read error is the likely source, as a far larger clone sits one nucleotide away. The chain combines TRBV23-1 with TRBJ2-4; TRBD2 is a possible D gene (5 bases). TRBV23-1 counts as an open reading frame of uncertain function. The CDR3 contains 11 residues. The V end was cut by 8 bases, the J end by 13 bases, with 15 bases between. CDR3 sequence (DNA): TGCGCCAGCGGAGGACCGAATGAGCAGTACTTC. This sequence encodes CASGGPNEQYF.

On this clonotype itself: Possible read error: a much larger clone is one base away. The chain couples TRBV30 to TRBJ1-2; 10 bases line up with TRBD1. J was trimmed by 6 bases and V by 3 bases; bases with no gene match: 25. Germline V CDR1 and CDR2: GTSNPN, SVGIG (reference sequence). The CDR3 length is 20 residues. Here the CDR3 DNA reads TGTGCCTGGAGGAACTCAAAATGGGGGGACAGGGGAATTCTTTGCAATGGCTACACCTTC. This translates into CAWRNSKWGDRGILCNGYTF.

In this sample, this clonotype turned up many times. V is TRBV3-1 and J is TRBJ2-1; 10 positions match TRBD2. V gave up 0 bases and J gave up 3 bases; unmatched junction bases: 11. This CDR3 comprises 19 residues. The V gene's germline CDR1 is LGHDT and CDR2 YNNKEL (reference sequence). The CDR3 protein is CASSQEVGGGTSVYNEQFF. The DNA for the CDR3 is TGTGCCAGCAGCCAAGAAGTGGGAGGTGGGACTAGCGTCTACAATGAGCAGTTCTTC.

In this sample, this clonotype turned up many times. The chain joins TRBV6-1 to TRBJ2-1; TRBD2 might be the D (6 bases). V was clipped by 8 bases and J by 4 bases, with 9 bases between them. The CDR3 contains 12 residues. Germline CDR1 reads MNHNS; CDR2 reads SASEGT. The CDR3: CASGTGYNEQFF. In nucleotides, the CDR3 is TGTGCCAGCGGGACTGGATACAATGAGCAGTTCTTC.

Ten or more counts support this clonotype. This rearrangement joins TRBV7-9 to TRBJ1-2; 8 positions agree with TRBD1. There are 12 residues in the CDR3. Germline V gene lookup returns CDR1 SEHNR and CDR2 FQNEAQ (reference sequence). The J segment lost 14 bases and the V segment lost 1 base, leaving 6 bases of the junction unmatched. CDR3 bases: TGTGCCAGCAGCTTAGTTCAGGGGGCGCGTACCTTC. It is translated as CASSLVQGARTF.

Comment on this clonotype: This is likely an artifact of a read error, given a far larger clone one base away. The J gene is TRBJ2-1, the V gene TRBV6-2 or TRBV6-3; 11 bases agree with TRBD2. The CDR3 has 13 amino acids. CDR1 and CDR2 from the germline V gene are MNHEY and SVGEGT. For the CDR3, the DNA is TGTGCCAGCTCGACTAGCGGGAATGGTGAGCGGTTCTTC. Its protein is CASSTSGNGERFF.

A note on this clonotype: Just one base apart from a much larger clone, this may be a read error. This rearrangement joins TRBV13 to TRBJ1-3; D not certain. The CDR3 runs to 14 residues. The V gene's germline CDR1 is PRHDT and CDR2 FYEKMQ (reference sequence). The CDR3 region has the DNA TGTGTCAGCAGCTTAGATAGTATTGGAAACACCATATATTTT. Its protein product is CVSSLDSIGNTIYF.

This clonotype has at least ten counts. This chain uses TRBV21-1 with TRBJ2-1; the table's D call, TRBD2, was not checked against the DNA. TRBV21-1 is a documented pseudogene. The CDR3 runs to 15 residues. DNA of the CDR3: TGTGCCAGCAGCAGACTAGCGGGAAGAGACAATGAGCAGTTCTTC. Translation gives CASSRLAGRDNEQFF.

This clonotype was observed at least ten times. The rearrangement links TRBV3-1 to TRBJ2-2; maybe TRBD2 (5 bases). The CDR3 has 14 residues. The ends were cut back, 1 base at V and 6 bases at J, with 9 bases in the middle. Germline lookup yields CDR1 LGHDT and CDR2 YNNKEL (reference sequence). The CDR3 reads CASSQGRSPGELFF. CDR3 bases: TGTGCCAGCAGCCAAGGGAGGAGTCCCGGGGAGCTGTTTTTT.

The genes are TRBV5-4 and TRBJ2-3; a possible D gene is TRBD2 (7 bases). The germline CDR1 and CDR2 sequences are SGHNT and YYREEE (reference sequence). The CDR3 runs 17 residues. Trimming took 0 bases from V and 2 from J, leaving 16 bases between them. CDR3 sequence (DNA): TGTGCCAGCAGCTTGGGGGGGCGGGCGGGAGTCACAGATACGCAGTATTTT. Translating it yields CASSLGGRAGVTDTQYF.

Of note for this clonotype: A far larger clone lies a single base away; this is likely a read error. This chain links TRBV5-3 with TRBJ1-4; D may be TRBD1 (6 bases). TRBV5-3 is placed among ORFs of uncertain function. The CDR3 length is 15 residues. The CDR3 spells CASSGSGTTNEELFF. CDR3 in DNA: TGTGCCAGCAGCGGGTCCGGGACAACTAATGAAGAACTGTTTTTT.

The sample holds many counts of this clonotype. The genes are TRBV29-1 and TRBJ2-2; D not certain. The CDR3 extends over 14 amino acids. V shed 7 bases and J shed 4 bases, with 16 bases lying between them. In germline, CDR1 is SQVTM, CDR2 ANQGSEA. The CDR3 protein is CSGRGPQVTGELFF. CDR3 DNA: TGCAGCGGGAGAGGACCTCAGGTCACCGGGGAGCTGTTTTTT.

With respect to this clonotype: With only one base between it and a far larger clone, this is likely a read error. CDR3 nucleotides: TGTGCCAGCAGTACCGGGACAGGGCCTCCTGGGCTGTTTTTT. The encoded protein is CASSTGTGPPGLFF. The V call is TRBV27, the J call TRBJ1-4, with 9 bases fitting TRBD1. The CDR3 runs to 14 residues. With 5 bases clipped from V and 14 bases from J, the junction kept 12 bases outside the gene matches. In germline, CDR1 is MNHEY, CDR2 SMNVEV (reference sequence).